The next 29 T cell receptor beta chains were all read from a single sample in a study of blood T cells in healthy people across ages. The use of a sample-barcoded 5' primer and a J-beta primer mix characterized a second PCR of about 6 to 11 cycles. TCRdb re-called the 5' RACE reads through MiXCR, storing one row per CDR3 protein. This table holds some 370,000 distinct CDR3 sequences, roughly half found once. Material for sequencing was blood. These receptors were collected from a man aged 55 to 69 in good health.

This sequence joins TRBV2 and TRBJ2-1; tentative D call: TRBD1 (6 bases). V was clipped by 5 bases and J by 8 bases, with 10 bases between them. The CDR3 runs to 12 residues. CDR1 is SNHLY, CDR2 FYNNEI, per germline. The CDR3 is CASSLDSYEQFF. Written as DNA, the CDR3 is TGTGCCAGCAGTCTGGACAGCTATGAGCAGTTCTTC.

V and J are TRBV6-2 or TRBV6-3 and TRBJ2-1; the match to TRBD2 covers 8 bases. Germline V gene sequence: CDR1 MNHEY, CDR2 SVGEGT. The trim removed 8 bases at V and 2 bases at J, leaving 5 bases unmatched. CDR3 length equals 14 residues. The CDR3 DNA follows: TGTGCCAGCTCCCGCGGGAGGACCTACAATGAGCAGTTCTTC. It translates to CASSRGRTYNEQFF.

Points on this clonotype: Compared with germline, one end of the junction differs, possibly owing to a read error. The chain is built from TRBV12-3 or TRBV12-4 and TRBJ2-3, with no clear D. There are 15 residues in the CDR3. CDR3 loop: CASGFLARGTDTQYF. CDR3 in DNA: TGTGCCAGCGGTTTCCTGGCAAGGGGCACAGATACGCAGTATTTT.

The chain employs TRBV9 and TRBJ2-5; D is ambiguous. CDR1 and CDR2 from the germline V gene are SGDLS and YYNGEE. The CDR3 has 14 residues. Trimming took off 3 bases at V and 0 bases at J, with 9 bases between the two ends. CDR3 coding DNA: TGTGCCAGCAGCGACCGACCAGACCAAGAGACCCAGTACTTC. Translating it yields CASSDRPDQETQYF.

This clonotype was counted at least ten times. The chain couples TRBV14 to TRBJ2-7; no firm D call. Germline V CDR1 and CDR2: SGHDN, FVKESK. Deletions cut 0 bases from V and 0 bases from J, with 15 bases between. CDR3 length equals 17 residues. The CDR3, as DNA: TGTGCCAGCAGCCAAGATCTTTCCCCGGGTTACTCCTACGAGCAGTACTTC. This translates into CASSQDLSPGYSYEQYF.

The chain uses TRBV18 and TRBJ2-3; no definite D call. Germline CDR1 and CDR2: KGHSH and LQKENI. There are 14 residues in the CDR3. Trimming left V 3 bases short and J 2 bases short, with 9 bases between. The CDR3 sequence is CASSPGPPTDTQYF. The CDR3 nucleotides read TGTGCCAGCTCACCTGGGCCCCCCACAGATACGCAGTATTTT. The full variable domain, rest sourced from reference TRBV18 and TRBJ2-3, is NAGVMQNPRHLVRRRGQEARLRCSPMKGHSHVYWYRQLPEEGLKFMVYLQKENIIDESGMPKERFSAEFPKEGPSILRIQQVVRGDSAAYFCASSPGPPTDTQYFGPGTRLTVL.

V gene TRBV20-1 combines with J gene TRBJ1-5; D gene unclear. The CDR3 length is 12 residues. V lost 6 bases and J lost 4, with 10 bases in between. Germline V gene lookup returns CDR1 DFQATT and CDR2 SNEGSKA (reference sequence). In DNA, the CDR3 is TGCAGTGCCGGTGGCAGGAATCAGCCCCAGCATTTT. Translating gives CSAGGRNQPQHF.

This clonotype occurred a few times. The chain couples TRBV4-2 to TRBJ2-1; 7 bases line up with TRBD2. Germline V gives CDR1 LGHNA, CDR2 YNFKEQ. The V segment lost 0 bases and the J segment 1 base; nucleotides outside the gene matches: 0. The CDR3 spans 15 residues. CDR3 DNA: TGTGCCAGCAGCCAAGAGGGGGGGTCCTACAATGAGCAGTTCTTC. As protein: CASSQEGGSYNEQFF.

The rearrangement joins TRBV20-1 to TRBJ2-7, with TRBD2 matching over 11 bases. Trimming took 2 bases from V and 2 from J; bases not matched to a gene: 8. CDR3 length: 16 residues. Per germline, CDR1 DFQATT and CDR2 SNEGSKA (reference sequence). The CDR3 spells CSARSSGRAATYEQYF. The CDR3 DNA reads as TGCAGTGCTAGAAGTAGCGGGAGGGCCGCCACCTACGAGCAGTACTTC.

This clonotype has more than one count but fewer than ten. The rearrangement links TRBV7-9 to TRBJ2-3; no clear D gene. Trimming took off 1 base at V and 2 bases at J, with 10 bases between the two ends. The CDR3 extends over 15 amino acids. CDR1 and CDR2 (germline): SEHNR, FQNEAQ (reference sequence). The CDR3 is CASSLGSDPTDTQYF. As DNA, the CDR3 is TGTGCCAGCAGCTTAGGGTCGGACCCCACAGATACGCAGTATTTT.

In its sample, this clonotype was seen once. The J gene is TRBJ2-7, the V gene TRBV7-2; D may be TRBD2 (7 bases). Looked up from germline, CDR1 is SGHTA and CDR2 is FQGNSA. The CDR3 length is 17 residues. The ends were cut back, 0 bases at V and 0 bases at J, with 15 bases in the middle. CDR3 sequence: CASSLARGRASSYEQYF. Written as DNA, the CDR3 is TGTGCCAGCAGCTTAGCGCGGGGGCGGGCCAGCTCCTACGAGCAGTACTTC.

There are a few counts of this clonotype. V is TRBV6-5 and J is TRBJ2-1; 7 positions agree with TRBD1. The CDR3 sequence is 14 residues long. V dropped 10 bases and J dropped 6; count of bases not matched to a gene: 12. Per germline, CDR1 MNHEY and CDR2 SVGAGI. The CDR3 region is CATKRDSTLNEQFF. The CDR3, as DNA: TGTGCCACAAAACGGGACAGCACTCTCAATGAGCAGTTCTTC.

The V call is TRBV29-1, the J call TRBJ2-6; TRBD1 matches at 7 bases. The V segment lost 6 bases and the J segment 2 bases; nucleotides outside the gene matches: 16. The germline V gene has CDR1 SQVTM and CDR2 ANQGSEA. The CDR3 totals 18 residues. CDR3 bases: TGCAGCGTCCTAACTAAAAGAGGGGGCAGTACTGGGGCCAACGTCCTGACTTTC. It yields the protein CSVLTKRGGSTGANVLTF.

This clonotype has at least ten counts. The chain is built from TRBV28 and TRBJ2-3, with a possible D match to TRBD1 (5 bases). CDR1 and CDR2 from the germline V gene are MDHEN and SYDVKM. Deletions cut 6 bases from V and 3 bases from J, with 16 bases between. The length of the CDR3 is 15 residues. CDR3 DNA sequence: TGTGCCAGCAGCCGGACGACAGCAGGTACAGATACGCAGTATTTT. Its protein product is CASSRTTAGTDTQYF.

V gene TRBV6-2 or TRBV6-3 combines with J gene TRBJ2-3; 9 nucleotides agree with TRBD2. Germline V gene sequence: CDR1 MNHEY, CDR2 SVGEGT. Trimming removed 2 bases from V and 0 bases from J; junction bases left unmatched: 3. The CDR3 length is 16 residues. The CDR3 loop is CASSYRLAGSTDTQYF. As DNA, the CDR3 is TGTGCCAGCAGTTACCGGCTAGCGGGAAGCACAGATACGCAGTATTTT.

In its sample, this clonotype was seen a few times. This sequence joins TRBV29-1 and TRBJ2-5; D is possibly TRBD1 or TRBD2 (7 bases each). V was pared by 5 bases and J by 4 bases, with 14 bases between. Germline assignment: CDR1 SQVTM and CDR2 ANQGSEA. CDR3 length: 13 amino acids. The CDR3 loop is CSVRPGGGETQYF. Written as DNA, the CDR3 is TGCAGCGTTAGGCCAGGGGGGGGAGAGACCCAGTACTTC.

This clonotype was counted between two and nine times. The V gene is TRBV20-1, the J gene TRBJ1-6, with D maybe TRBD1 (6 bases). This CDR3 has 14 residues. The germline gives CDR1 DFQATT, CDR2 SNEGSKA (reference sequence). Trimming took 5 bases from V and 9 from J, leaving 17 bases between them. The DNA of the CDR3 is TGCAGTGCTCGGACTGAGGGGGGAACTTCACCCCTCCACTTT. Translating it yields CSARTEGGTSPLHF.

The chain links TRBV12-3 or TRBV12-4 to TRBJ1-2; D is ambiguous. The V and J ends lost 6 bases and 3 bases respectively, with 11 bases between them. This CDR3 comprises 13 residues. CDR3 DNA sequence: TGTGCCAGCAGAACTGACAACTACTATGGCTACACCTTC. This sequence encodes CASRTDNYYGYTF.

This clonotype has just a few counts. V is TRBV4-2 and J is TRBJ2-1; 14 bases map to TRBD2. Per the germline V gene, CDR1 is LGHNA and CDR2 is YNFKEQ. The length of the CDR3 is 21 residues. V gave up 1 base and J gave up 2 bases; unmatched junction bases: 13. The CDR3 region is CASSQGPAGSTSGRAYNEQFF. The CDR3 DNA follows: TGTGCCAGCAGCCAAGGCCCTGCGGGGTCGACTAGCGGGAGGGCCTACAATGAGCAGTTCTTC.

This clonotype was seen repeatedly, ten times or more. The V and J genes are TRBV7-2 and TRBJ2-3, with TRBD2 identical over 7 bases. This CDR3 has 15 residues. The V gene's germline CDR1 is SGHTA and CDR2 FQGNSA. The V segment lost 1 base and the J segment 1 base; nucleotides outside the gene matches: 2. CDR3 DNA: TGTGCCAGCAGCTTAGGGGAGGGCCGCACAGATACGCAGTATTTT. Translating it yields CASSLGEGRTDTQYF.

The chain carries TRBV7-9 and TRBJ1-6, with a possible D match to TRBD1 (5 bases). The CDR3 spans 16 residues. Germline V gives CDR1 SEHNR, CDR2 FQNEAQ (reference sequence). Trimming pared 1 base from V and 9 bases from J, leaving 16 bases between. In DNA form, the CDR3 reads TGTGCCAGCAGCTTAGATCGGGACTTAATTGGTTCACCCCTCCACTTT. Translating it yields CASSLDRDLIGSPLHF.

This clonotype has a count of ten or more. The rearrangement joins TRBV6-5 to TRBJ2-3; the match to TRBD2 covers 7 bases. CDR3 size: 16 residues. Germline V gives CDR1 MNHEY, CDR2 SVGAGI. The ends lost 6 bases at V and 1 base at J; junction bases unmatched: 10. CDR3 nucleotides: TGTGCCAGCAGCTATAGTACTGCGGGGGGCACAGATACGCAGTATTTT. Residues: CASSYSTAGGTDTQYF.

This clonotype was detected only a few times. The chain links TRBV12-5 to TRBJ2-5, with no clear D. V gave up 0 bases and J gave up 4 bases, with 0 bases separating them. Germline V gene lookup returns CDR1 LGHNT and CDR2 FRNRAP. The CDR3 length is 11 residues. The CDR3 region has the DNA TGTGCTAGTGGTTTGGTAGAGACCCAGTACTTC. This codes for CASGLVETQYF.

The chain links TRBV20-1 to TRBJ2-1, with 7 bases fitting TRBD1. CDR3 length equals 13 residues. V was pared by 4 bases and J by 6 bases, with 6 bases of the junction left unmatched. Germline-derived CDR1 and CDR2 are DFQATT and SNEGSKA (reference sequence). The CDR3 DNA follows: TGCAGTGCTATTAGACAGGGATTCAATGAGCAGTTCTTC. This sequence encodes CSAIRQGFNEQFF.

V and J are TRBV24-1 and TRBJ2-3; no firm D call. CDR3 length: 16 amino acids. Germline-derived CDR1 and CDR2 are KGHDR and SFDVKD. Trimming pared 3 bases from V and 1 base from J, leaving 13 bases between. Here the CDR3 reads CATSDPGLPRTDTQYF. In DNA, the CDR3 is TGTGCCACCAGTGATCCGGGCCTCCCGCGCACAGATACGCAGTATTTT.

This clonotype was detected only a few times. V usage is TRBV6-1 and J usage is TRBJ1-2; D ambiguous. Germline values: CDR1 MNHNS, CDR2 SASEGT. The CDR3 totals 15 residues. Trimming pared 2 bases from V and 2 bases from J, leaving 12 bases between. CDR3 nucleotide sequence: TGTGCCAGCAGTGAAAGGAGGAACCTGAACTATGGCTACACCTTC. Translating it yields CASSERRNLNYGYTF.

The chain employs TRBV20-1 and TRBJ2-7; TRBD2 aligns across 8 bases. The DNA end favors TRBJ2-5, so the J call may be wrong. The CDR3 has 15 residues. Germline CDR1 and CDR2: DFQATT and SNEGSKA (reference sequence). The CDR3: CSASRVAGLPETQYF. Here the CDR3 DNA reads TGCAGTGCTAGTAGGGTAGCGGGGCTGCCGGAGACCCAGTACTTC.

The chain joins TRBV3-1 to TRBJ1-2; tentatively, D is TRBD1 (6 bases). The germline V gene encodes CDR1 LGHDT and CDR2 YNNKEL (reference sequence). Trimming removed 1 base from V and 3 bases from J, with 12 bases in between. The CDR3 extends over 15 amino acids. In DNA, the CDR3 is TGTGCCAGCAGCCAAGGGAGGGGGGGATACTATGGCTACACCTTC. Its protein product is CASSQGRGGYYGYTF.

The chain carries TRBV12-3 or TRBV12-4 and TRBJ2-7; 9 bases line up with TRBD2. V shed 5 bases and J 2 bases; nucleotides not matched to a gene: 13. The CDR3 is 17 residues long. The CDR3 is CASSPRGGRESTYEQYF. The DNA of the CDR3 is TGTGCCAGCAGTCCCCGGGGCGGGAGGGAATCTACCTACGAGCAGTACTTC.